This TCR beta chain was sequenced in a study of control samples from healthy donors and cancer patients. CDR1 is KGHSH and CDR2 is LQKENI in the germline V gene. CDR3 length: 19 amino acids. J lost 1 base, V lost 8 bases, and 20 bases had no gene match. Sequencing was performed with immunoSEQ multiplex PCR; in TCRdb, only in-frame clones are kept and a portion is missing. The sample lists around 120,000 clones; more than 75% were seen once. The sample taken for sequencing was blood. The gene calls are TRBV18 and TRBJ2-7, with 10 nucleotides matching TRBD1. This receptor was identified in a man in his 60s in good health. The CDR3 DNA reads TGTGCCAGCCTATACCGAGACAGGGGGCGATTCAAGACGTCCTACGAGCAGTACTTC. As protein: CASLYRDRGRFKTSYEQYF.